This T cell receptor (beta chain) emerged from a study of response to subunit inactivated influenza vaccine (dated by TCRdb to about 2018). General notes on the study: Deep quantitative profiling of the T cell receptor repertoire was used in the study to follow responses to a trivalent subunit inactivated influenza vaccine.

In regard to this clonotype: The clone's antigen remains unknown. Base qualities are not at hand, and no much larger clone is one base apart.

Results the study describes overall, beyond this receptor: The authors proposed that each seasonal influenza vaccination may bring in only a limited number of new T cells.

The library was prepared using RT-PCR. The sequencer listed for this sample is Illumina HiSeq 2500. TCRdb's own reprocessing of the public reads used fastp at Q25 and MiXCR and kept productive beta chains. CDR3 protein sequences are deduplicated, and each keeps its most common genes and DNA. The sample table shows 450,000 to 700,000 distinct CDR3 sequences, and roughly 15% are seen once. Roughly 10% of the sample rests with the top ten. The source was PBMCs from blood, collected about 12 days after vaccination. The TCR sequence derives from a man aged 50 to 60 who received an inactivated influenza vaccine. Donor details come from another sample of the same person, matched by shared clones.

The encoded CDR3 is CASRPPTSGIATGELFF. The sequenced DNA: TGTGCCAGCAGACCCCCGACTAGCGGGATTGCGACCGGGGAGCTGTTTTTT. The sequence joins TRBV6-1 to TRBJ2-2, with 11 bases in between that match TRBD2. CDR3 length: 17 amino acids, cysteine to phenylalanine. The kept DNA is CDR3 alone, 51 bases in frame from the first base. Relative to germline, V is missing 6 bases and J is missing 5 bases, with 11 bases of the junction outside any gene match. The germline V gene provides CDR1 MNHNS and CDR2 SASEGT.